This T cell receptor beta chain originates from a study of a mutant IDH1 vaccine in newly diagnosed glioma. Study as a whole: Initiation of the vaccine course occurred 4-6 weeks after radiotherapy alone, or alongside temozolomide cycles. Study-wide results and limits: Changes to the top peripheral T cell clonotypes appeared unrelated to pseudoprogression.

This CDR3 contains 16 residues. V dropped 4 bases and J dropped 7; count of bases not matched to a gene: 8. From germline, CDR1 is SGHDN and CDR2 FVKESK. Comment on this clone: Its antigen is unidentified.

Time point described: week 5, during vaccination. In every dose of vaccine, 300 ug of mutant IDH1 20-mer peptide was given alongside topical imiquimod. The repertoire was sequenced with immunoSEQ multiplex PCR; TCRdb's copy has only in-frame clones and lacks some. The table records 30,000 to 35,000 clones, 50% to 60% of them present only once. Specimen: PBMCs, collected from a glioma patient whose treatment included an IDH1 peptide vaccine. The chain joins TRBV14 to TRBJ2-7; TRBD2 agrees at 15 bases. This TCR derives from a woman under 30 with glioma. CDR3 DNA: TGTGCCAGCAGCCCTGGGACTAGCGGGGGGACTAGGGAGCAGTACTTC. It specifies CASSPGTSGGTREQYF.